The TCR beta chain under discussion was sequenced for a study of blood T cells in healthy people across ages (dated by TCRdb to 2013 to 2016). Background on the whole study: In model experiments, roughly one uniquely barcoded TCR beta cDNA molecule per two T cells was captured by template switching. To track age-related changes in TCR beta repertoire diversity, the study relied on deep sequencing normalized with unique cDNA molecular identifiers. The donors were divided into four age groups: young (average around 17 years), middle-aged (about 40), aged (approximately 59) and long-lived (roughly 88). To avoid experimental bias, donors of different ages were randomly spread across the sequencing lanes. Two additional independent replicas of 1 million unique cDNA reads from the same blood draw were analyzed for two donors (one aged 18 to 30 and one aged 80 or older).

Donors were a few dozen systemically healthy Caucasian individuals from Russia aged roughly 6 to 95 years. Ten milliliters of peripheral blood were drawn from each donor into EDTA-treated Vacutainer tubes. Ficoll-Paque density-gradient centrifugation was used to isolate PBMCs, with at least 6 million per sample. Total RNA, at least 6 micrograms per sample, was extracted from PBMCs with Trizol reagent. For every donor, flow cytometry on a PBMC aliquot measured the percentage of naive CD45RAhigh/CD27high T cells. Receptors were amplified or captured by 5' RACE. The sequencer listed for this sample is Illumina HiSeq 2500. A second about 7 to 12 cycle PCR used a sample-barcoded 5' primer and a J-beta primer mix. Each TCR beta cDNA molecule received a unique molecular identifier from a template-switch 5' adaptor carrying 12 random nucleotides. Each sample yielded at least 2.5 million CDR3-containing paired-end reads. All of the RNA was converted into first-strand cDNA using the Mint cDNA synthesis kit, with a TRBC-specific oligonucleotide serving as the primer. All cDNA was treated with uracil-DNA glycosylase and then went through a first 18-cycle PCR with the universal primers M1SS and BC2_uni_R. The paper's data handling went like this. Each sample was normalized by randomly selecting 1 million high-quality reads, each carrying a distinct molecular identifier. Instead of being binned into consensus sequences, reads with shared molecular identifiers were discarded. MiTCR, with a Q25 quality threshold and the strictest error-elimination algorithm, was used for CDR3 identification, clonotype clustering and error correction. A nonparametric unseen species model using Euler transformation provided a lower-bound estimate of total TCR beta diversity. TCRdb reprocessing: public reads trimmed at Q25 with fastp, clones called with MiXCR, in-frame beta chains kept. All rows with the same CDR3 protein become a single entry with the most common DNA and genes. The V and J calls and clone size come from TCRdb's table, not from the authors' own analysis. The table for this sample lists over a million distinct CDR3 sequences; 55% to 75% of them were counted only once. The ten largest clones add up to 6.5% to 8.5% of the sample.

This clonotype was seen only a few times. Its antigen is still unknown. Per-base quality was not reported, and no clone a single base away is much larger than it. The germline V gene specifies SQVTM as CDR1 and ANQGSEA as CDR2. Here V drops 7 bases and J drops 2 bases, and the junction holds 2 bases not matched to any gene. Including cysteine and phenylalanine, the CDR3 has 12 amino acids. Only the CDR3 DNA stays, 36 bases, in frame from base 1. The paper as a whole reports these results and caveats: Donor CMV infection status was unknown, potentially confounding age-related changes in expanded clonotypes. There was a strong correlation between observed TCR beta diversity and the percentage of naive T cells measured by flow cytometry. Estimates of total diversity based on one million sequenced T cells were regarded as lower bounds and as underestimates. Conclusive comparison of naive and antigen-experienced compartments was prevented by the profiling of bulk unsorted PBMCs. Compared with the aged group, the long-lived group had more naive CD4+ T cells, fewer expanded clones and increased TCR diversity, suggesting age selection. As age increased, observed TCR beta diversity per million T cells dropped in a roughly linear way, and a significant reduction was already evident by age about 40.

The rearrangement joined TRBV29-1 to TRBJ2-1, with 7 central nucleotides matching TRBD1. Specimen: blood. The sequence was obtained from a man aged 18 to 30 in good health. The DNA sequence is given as TGCAGCGCCGGACAGGCCTACAATGAGCAGTTCTTC. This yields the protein CSAGQAYNEQFF.